Shown below are 4 T cell receptor beta chains from a single sample sequenced in a study of T cells in Graves' hyperthyroidism and ophthalmopathy (dated by TCRdb to the late 2010s). Preparation of the library involved multiplex PCR. The sequencer listed for this sample is Illumina HiSeq 2000. TCR beta CDR3 regions were amplified from RNA transcripts. The TCR CDR3 was subjected to a first round of RT-PCR using the HTBI primer set and the Qiagen OneStep RT-PCR kit. TCRdb reanalyzed the raw reads on its own, using fastp at Q25 for trimming and MiXCR for clone calling, and kept in-frame beta chains. Duplicate CDR3 protein sequences are folded into a single record with the most common DNA and genes. The sample table records approximately 610,000 distinct CDR3 sequences; approximately 15% of these occur just once. Of the sample, around 19% falls within the top ten clones. The source material was blood. The receptors here all came from a woman between 18 and 29 years old with Graves' hyperthyroidism.

The V and J genes are TRBV3-1 and TRBJ1-1, with unresolved D. Trimming took 4 bases from V and 4 from J, leaving 16 bases between them. The CDR3 contains 15 residues. Germline lookup yields CDR1 LGHDT and CDR2 YNNKEL (reference sequence). The DNA of the CDR3 is TGTGCCAGCAGCCGAAGTAATACGGTGGGCACTGAAGCTTTCTTT. It codes for CASSRSNTVGTEAFF.

The chain links TRBV30 to TRBJ2-1; 10 positions match TRBD2. The CDR3 has 14 residues. J gave up 3 bases and V 3 bases, and 2 bases lay outside the gene matches. Germline V gene sequence: CDR1 GTSNPN, CDR2 SVGIG (reference sequence). The CDR3 loop is CAWRWTSGYNEQFF. The DNA of the CDR3 is TGTGCCTGGAGATGGACTAGCGGCTACAATGAGCAGTTCTTC.

The chain links TRBV12-5 to TRBJ1-1, with TRBD1 identical over 7 bases. Germline V CDR1 and CDR2: LGHNT, FRNRAP. Trimming at V came to 6 bases and at J to 5 bases, leaving 6 bases not matched to a gene. The CDR3 consists of 13 residues. The CDR3 bases are TGTGCTAGTGGACCCAGGGGGAAGACTGAAGCTTTCTTT. It specifies CASGPRGKTEAFF. Combining the CDR3 with reference TRBV12-5 and TRBJ1-1 gives the whole variable domain DARVTQTPRHKVTEMGQEVTMRCQPILGHNTVFWYRQTMMQGLELLAYFRNRAPLDDSGMPKDRFSAEMPDATLATLKIQPSEPRDSAVYFCASGPRGKTEAFFGQGTRLTVV.

This clonotype occurred a few times. The chain has TRBV27 and TRBJ1-5; 8 bases agree with TRBD1. Looked up from germline, CDR1 is MNHEY and CDR2 is SMNVEV (reference sequence). V trimming: 6 bases; J trimming: 5 bases; junction bases outside the gene matches: 6. CDR3 length: 14 amino acids. As DNA, the CDR3 is TGTGCCAGCAGCAGGACAGGGTGGTATCAGCCCCAGCATTTT. Encoded protein: CASSRTGWYQPQHF.